This T cell receptor (beta chain) comes out of a study of cytotoxic CD8 clonotypes in ibrutinib-treated CLL. About the study: Complete response was seen in 2 patients and partial in approximately 24; roughly twelve progressed and about 14 stayed remitted after a median 68 months.

The germline V gene encodes CDR1 ENHRY and CDR2 SYGVKD. This CDR3 comprises 14 residues. Trimming at V came to 6 bases and at J to 8 bases, leaving 10 bases not matched to a gene. This table comes from immunoSEQ multiplex PCR, and its TCRdb copy is limited to in-frame clones, with some not included. This sample carries approximately 74,000 clones, approximately 80% of them seen once, and the ten largest clones take about 8%. The sequence derives from a human donor with chronic lymphocytic leukemia. Sequencing was performed on PBMCs, taken at disease progression, from a patient treated with ibrutinib. V usage is TRBV10-3 and J usage is TRBJ1-2, with 9 bases identical to TRBD1. The CDR3 sequence: CAIREGDRVGGYTF. The CDR3 DNA reads as TGTGCCATCAGAGAGGGGGACAGGGTGGGCGGCTACACCTTC.